Listed here are 25 T cell receptor beta chains from one sample, sequenced in a study of control samples from healthy donors and cancer patients. Using immunoSEQ multiplex PCR, the repertoire was profiled, and TCRdb retains in-frame clones only, with some absent. Among about 130,000 clones listed, roughly 92% were seen once. Input material: blood. The receptor set was obtained from a man younger than 35 in good health.

The chain is built from TRBV30 and TRBJ2-1, with 12 bases lining up with TRBD2. CDR1 is GTSNPN and CDR2 is SVGIG in the germline V gene (reference sequence). CDR3 size: 19 residues. V lost 0 bases, J lost 3 bases, and 12 bases stayed unmatched. CDR3 sequence: CAWSVLTSGGFGFYNEQFF. For the CDR3, the DNA is TGTGCCTGGAGTGTACTGACTAGCGGGGGCTTCGGGTTCTACAATGAGCAGTTCTTC.

V gene TRBV27 combines with J gene TRBJ1-6; D is unresolved. Germline V gene sequence: CDR1 MNHEY, CDR2 SMNVEV (reference sequence). CDR3 size: 15 residues. Between the trimmed V and J ends, which lost 0 bases and 9 bases, there was a span of 12 bases. CDR3 protein: CASSLSVRIGSPLHF. The CDR3 nucleotides read TGTGCCAGCAGTTTATCGGTTCGAATTGGTTCACCCCTCCACTTT.

CDR3 nucleotide sequence: TGCGCCAGCAGCGCCGAAGGGACAGGGCCAGATACGCAGTATTTT. Translation gives CASSAEGTGPDTQYF. The chain uses TRBV5-1 and TRBJ2-3; TRBD1 matches 9 bases. The junction had 7 bases not matched to a gene; V was cut back by 4 bases and J by 4 bases. This CDR3 comprises 15 residues. Germline V CDR1 and CDR2: SGHRS, YFSETQ.

This sequence joins TRBV5-4 and TRBJ1-2; 9 bases fit TRBD1. Germline loops: CDR1 SGHNT, CDR2 YYREEE (reference sequence). The CDR3 sequence is 13 residues long. The V segment lost 0 bases and the J segment 12 bases; nucleotides outside the gene matches: 6. The CDR3 is CASSLALGQGNTF. The CDR3 coding sequence is TGTGCCAGCAGCTTGGCCCTCGGACAGGGGAACACCTTC.

The chain has TRBV19 and TRBJ1-1; tentatively, D is TRBD1 (5 bases). The CDR3 contains 14 residues. The V gene's germline CDR1 is LNHDA and CDR2 SQIVND (reference sequence). Trimming took 6 bases from V and 6 from J, leaving 17 bases between them. Here the CDR3 reads CASRGGLRMAEAFF. The DNA of the CDR3 is TGTGCCAGTAGGGGGGGACTGAGGATGGCTGAAGCTTTCTTT.

This chain links TRBV7-9 with TRBJ1-4; D is perhaps TRBD1 (6 bases). This CDR3 has 15 amino acids. CDR1 is SEHNR, CDR2 FQNEAQ, per germline (reference sequence). The V end lost 4 bases, the J end lost 7 bases, and 16 bases lay between the germline ends. The CDR3 DNA reads as TGTGCCAGCAGCTCCTCGACAGGAGTACGTGAAAAACTGTTTTTT. It translates to CASSSSTGVREKLFF.

The gene calls are TRBV5-1 and TRBJ2-7; D is tentatively TRBD1 or TRBD2 (5 bases each). Germline V gene data show CDR1 as SGHRS and CDR2 as YFSETQ. CDR3 size: 16 residues. V was trimmed by 0 bases and J by 2 bases, leaving 15 bases between them. This chain's CDR3 is CASSLDPAGSAYEQYF. The DNA of the CDR3 is TGCGCCAGCAGCTTGGATCCGGCAGGGAGTGCCTACGAGCAGTACTTC.

This clone was recorded once. V gene TRBV19 combines with J gene TRBJ1-4; D is uncertain. The germline V gene has CDR1 LNHDA and CDR2 SQIVND (reference sequence). Between the trimmed V and J ends, which lost 6 bases and 7 bases, there was a span of 9 bases. There are 12 residues in the CDR3. CDR3 region: CASSEGREKLFF. CDR3 DNA: TGTGCCAGTAGCGAAGGACGTGAAAAACTGTTTTTT.

This chain links TRBV1 with TRBJ1-3; TRBD1 reflects the table's D call only, with no check against the DNA. TRBV1 is deemed a pseudogene. The CDR3 is 17 amino acids. The CDR3 sequence is CTSSQGRQSRSGNTIYF. CDR3 nucleotide sequence: TGCACCAGCAGCCAAGGCAGGCAGTCCCGCTCTGGAAACACCATATATTTT.

The V call is TRBV9, the J call TRBJ1-5; D gene uncertain. This CDR3 contains 13 residues. Per the germline V gene, CDR1 is SGDLS and CDR2 is YYNGEE. V dropped 2 bases and J dropped 7 bases, with 10 bases sitting between them. CDR3 sequence reads: CASSVGPGQPQHF. CDR3 DNA: TGTGCCAGCAGCGTTGGCCCCGGGCAGCCCCAGCATTTT.

The V and J genes are TRBV5-1 and TRBJ2-3; no clear D gene. V gave up 2 bases and J gave up 2 bases, with 9 bases separating them. CDR3 size: 14 residues. Germline loops: CDR1 SGHRS, CDR2 YFSETQ. DNA for the CDR3: TGCGCCAGCAGCTTCGCCCGTTTCACAGATACGCAGTATTTT. Amino acids: CASSFARFTDTQYF.

This clone was detected once. This sequence joins TRBV15 and TRBJ2-2; D uncertain. The V and J ends lost 4 bases and 0 bases respectively, with 6 bases between them. Germline CDR1 and CDR2: LNHNV and YYDKDF (reference sequence). There are 14 residues in the CDR3. CDR3 coding DNA: TGTGCCACCAGCATACTAACGAACACCGGGGAGCTGTTTTTT. Protein sequence: CATSILTNTGELFF.

V gene TRBV12-5 combines with J gene TRBJ2-5, with D hard to call. Germline CDR1 and CDR2: LGHNT and FRNRAP. The CDR3 consists of 14 residues. V dropped 4 bases and J dropped 2 bases, with 11 bases sitting between them. The chain's CDR3 is CASGSTKQQETQYF. The CDR3 DNA sequence: TGTGCTAGTGGTTCCACCAAGCAACAAGAGACCCAGTACTTC.

This rearrangement joins TRBV11-2 to TRBJ2-6; the D gene is possibly TRBD1 (6 bases). The CDR3 consists of 18 residues. Germline V CDR1 and CDR2: SGHAT, FQNNGV. Trimming shortened V by 1 base and J by 0 bases, and 13 bases separated the two germline ends. This CDR3 reads CASSLVGGKNSGANVLTF. In DNA form, the CDR3 reads TGTGCCAGCAGCTTAGTTGGGGGCAAGAACTCTGGGGCCAACGTCCTGACTTTC.

The chain carries TRBV24-1 and TRBJ2-5; D not resolved. V lost 6 bases and J 2 bases, leaving 12 bases between the germline ends. This CDR3 is 14 amino acids long. In germline, CDR1 is KGHDR, CDR2 SFDVKD. CDR3 loop: CATSYRYFQETQYF. The CDR3 bases are TGTGCCACCAGTTATCGATACTTTCAAGAGACCCAGTACTTC.

The chain combines TRBV9 with TRBJ2-3; 9 bases fit TRBD2. V gave up 3 bases and J gave up 12 bases; unmatched junction bases: 8. CDR1 and CDR2 (germline): SGDLS, YYNGEE. This CDR3 contains 13 residues. The CDR3 DNA reads TGTGCCAGCAGCGACCCGGCGGGGGGGCACCAGTATTTT. Encoded protein: CASSDPAGGHQYF.

This sequence joins TRBV12-5 and TRBJ2-1; tentatively, D is TRBD2 (5 bases). Looked up from germline, CDR1 is LGHNT and CDR2 is FRNRAP. This CDR3 contains 15 residues. Trimming cost V 1 base and J 6 bases, with 13 bases left between them. The CDR3 is CASGLGTGGPNEQFF. The CDR3 nucleotides read TGTGCTAGTGGTTTGGGGACTGGTGGACCCAATGAGCAGTTCTTC.

This clone was counted a single time. The chain is built from TRBV20-1 and TRBJ2-3, with TRBD2 as a possible D gene (7 bases). Trimming took 3 bases from V and 4 from J, leaving 17 bases between them. CDR1 is DFQATT and CDR2 is SNEGSKA in the germline V gene (reference sequence). The CDR3 is 15 amino acids. The DNA for the CDR3 is TGCAGTGCTAGTTCTGGGGCGGGGGCCCCAGATACGCAGTATTTT. Its translation is CSASSGAGAPDTQYF.

Worth noting for this clone: This sample also contains other DNA sequences that code for the same CDR3. The J gene is TRBJ2-3, the V gene TRBV5-4; no clear D. Germline-derived CDR1 and CDR2 are SGHNT and YYREEE (reference sequence). The length of the CDR3 is 14 residues. V was clipped by 2 bases and J by 2 bases, with 9 bases between them. The CDR3 is CASSLGPHTDTQYF. DNA of the CDR3: TGTGCCAGCAGCTTAGGGCCCCACACAGATACGCAGTATTTT.

This clone showed up just once. The genes are TRBV19 and TRBJ1-5, with a possible D match to TRBD1 (6 bases). Germline-derived CDR1 and CDR2 are LNHDA and SQIVND (reference sequence). V shed 9 bases and J shed 4 bases, with 13 bases lying between them. This CDR3 comprises 13 residues. This CDR3 reads CASRRQANQPQHF. The CDR3, as DNA: TGTGCCAGCCGTAGACAGGCTAATCAGCCCCAGCATTTT.

The rearrangement joins TRBV9 to TRBJ2-3; D gene uncertain. The germline V gene has CDR1 SGDLS and CDR2 YYNGEE. The CDR3 spans 15 residues. Trimming pared 0 bases from V and 4 bases from J, leaving 12 bases between. The CDR3 spells CASSVVLGGADTQYF. CDR3 nucleotides: TGTGCCAGCAGCGTAGTTCTGGGTGGGGCAGATACGCAGTATTTT.

The chain combines TRBV9 with TRBJ1-1; 12 bases agree with TRBD1. Germline CDR1 and CDR2: SGDLS and YYNGEE. This CDR3 spans 16 amino acids. The junction had 8 bases not matched to a gene; V was cut back by 4 bases and J by 4 bases. The DNA of the CDR3 is TGTGCCAGCAGCCCGGGACAGGGGGCTATGAGCACTGAAGCTTTCTTT. It is translated as CASSPGQGAMSTEAFF.

This sequence joins TRBV19 and TRBJ1-1; D possibly corresponds to TRBD1 (5 bases). V lost 3 bases to trimming and J lost 2 bases, with 10 bases between them. The germline V gene has CDR1 LNHDA and CDR2 SQIVND (reference sequence). There are 14 residues in the CDR3. The CDR3 region has the DNA TGTGCCAGTAGTATCTTTGGGGGTAACACTGAAGCTTTCTTT. This gives the protein CASSIFGGNTEAFF.

The chain couples TRBV7-9 to TRBJ2-5; D unresolved. V lost 2 bases to trimming and J lost 9 bases, with 16 bases between them. There are 14 residues in the CDR3. Germline CDR1 SEHNR, CDR2 FQNEAQ (reference sequence). CDR3 protein: CASSLTKSKESQYF. The CDR3 DNA reads as TGTGCCAGCAGCTTAACAAAGTCAAAGGAGTCCCAGTACTTC.

The J gene is TRBJ1-2, the V gene TRBV5-4, with D uncertain. Germline V gene sequence: CDR1 SGHNT, CDR2 YYREEE (reference sequence). The CDR3 runs to 11 residues. Trimming left V 0 bases short and J 8 bases short, with 5 bases between. In DNA, the CDR3 is TGTGCCAGCAGCTTGGGTGGGGGCTACACCTTC. Amino acid sequence: CASSLGGGYTF.